This T cell receptor (beta chain) derives from a study of cytomegalovirus exposure and HLA in healthy donors. The CDR3 consists of 16 residues. The V and J ends lost 4 bases and 5 bases respectively, with 18 bases between them. CDR1 is SGHRS, CDR2 YFSETQ, per germline. Study outcomes and limitations: There were 150 to 200 TCR beta chains listed as cytomegalovirus-associated. Most TCR sequences showed up rarely, but some public TCRs showed up in many donors. Confirmation in vitro established that a few CMV-associated chains were specific for CMV antigens.

Using immunoSEQ multiplex PCR, the repertoire was profiled, and TCRdb retains in-frame clones only, with some absent. The profile shows some 250,000 clones, around 90% of them singletons. On this clone: Antigen specificity is unknown.

The receptor was derived from a woman aged 25-40 years in good health and CMV-seronegative. This sequence joins TRBV5-1 and TRBJ2-2, with D perhaps being TRBD1 or TRBD2 (6 bases each). The source material was PBMCs. The CDR3 is CASSKDLQGGTGELFF. In DNA, the CDR3 is TGCGCCAGCAGCAAGGATCTGCAAGGGGGGACCGGGGAGCTGTTTTTT.